The source of this T cell receptor (beta chain) is a study of technical replicates of blood from four donors. TCRdb keeps only in-frame clones here, not all; method: immunoSEQ multiplex PCR. The repertoire holds approximately 69,000 clones, with almost 98% as singletons. The V and J ends lost 7 bases and 11 bases respectively, with 17 bases between them. There are 11 residues in the CDR3. Germline V gene lookup returns CDR1 SQVTM and CDR2 ANQGSEA. The chain joins TRBV29-1 to TRBJ1-1; TRBD1 is a possible D gene (6 bases). The clonotype comes from a human donor in good health. The specimen was T cells isolated from PBMCs. The CDR3 DNA is TGCAGCGCAGAGACAGGCCGGATGGCTTTCTTT. As protein: CSAETGRMAFF.